The sample holds many counts of the clone carrying this TCR beta chain. This sample's TCRbeta library carried unique molecular identifier barcodes. TCRdb called the PCR reads again in MiXCR, with one record for every CDR3 protein. The table has some 200,000 distinct CDR3 sequences, about a tenth seen once. This record belongs to a study of T-cell reconstitution after alpha-beta-depleted transplantation in children. Germline CDR1 and CDR2: GTSNPN and SVGIG (reference sequence). The germline V and J ends were trimmed by 3 bases and 8 bases, with 14 bases remaining between them. The CDR3 spans 13 residues.

This receptor was identified in a human donor who donated a stem cell graft to a child with acute lymphoblastic leukemia. The rearrangement joins TRBV30 to TRBJ2-1, with D unresolved. The sample here was PBMCs from the stem cell graft donor, taken from the stem cell graft. CDR3 in DNA: TGTGCCTGGAGGCGGTTCCCCGGCTATGAGCAGTTCTTC. Protein product: CAWRRFPGYEQFF.